This T cell receptor (beta chain) was captured in a study of vaccination and CD4 T cells after COVID-19. Study-wide background: Investigators took post-vaccine samples a median 72 days after dose two, within a range of 14 to 241. Overlapping spike peptides of SARS-CoV-2, HCoV-NL63, HCoV-OC43 and HCoV-229E were used, and cells were stimulated with them. Findings and caveats of the study: Spike mono-reactivity was found in 304 of 307 vaccine-specific clones from convalescent patients.

Treatment reported: approximately 9-day PBMC culture with coronavirus spike peptide pools or control peptides (ViraFEST assay). Sequencing of the DNA from cultured CD4+ T cells was carried out with the Oncomine TCR Beta short-read assay. It was cultured CD4+ T cells from which genomic DNA was extracted. TCRdb independently ran MiXCR on the PCR reads; one entry per CDR3 protein. The profile shows approximately 12,000 distinct CDR3 sequences, 60% of them singletons. The table lists this clonotype with a few counts. The target antigen is unknown. With 6 bases removed from V and 0 bases from J, the gap between germline ends came to 12 bases. Per the germline V gene, CDR1 is DFQATT and CDR2 is SNEGSKA (reference sequence). The CDR3 spans 14 residues.

The sequenced sample consisted of CD4+ T cells from blood, cultured in vitro. The rearrangement uses TRBV20-1 and TRBJ2-1; D is perhaps TRBD1 (6 bases). The sequence was collected from a human donor who had recovered from COVID-19. The CDR3 sequence: CSALTGSSYNEQFF. The CDR3 coding sequence is TGCAGTGCGCTCACAGGGAGCTCCTACAATGAGCAGTTCTTC.